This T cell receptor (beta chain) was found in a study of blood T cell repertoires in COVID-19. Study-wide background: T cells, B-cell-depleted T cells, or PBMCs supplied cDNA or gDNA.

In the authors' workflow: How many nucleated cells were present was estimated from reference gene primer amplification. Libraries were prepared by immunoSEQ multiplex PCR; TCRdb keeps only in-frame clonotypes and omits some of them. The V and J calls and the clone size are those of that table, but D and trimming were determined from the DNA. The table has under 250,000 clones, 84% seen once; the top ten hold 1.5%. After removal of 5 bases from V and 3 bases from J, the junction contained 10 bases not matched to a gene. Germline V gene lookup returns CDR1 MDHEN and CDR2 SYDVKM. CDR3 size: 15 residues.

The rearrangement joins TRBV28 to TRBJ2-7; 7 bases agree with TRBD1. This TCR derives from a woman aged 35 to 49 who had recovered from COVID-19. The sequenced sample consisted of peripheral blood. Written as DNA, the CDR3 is TGTGCCAGCAGTGGAGCAGAACAGGGGAACTACGAGCAGTACTTC. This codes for CASSGAEQGNYEQYF.